The clone carrying this T cell receptor beta chain has a count of ten or more. Its specificity is unknown. The sample is drawn from a study of human T cells and chemical hapten exposure. Study-wide results and limits: Expanded TCRs created a significantly greater count of big CDR3 similarity clusters than controls did.

Time point here: patch test 1, 2 weeks after DPC sensitization. The treatment is: therapeutic diphenylcyclopropenone sensitization with weekly scalp DPC. Ahead of each patch test application, blood was drawn. Authors' data handling: TCRs per sample had a median of roughly 96,000 and ranged from about 23,224 to 750,000. TCRdb fed the RACE reads into MiXCR, producing one record per CDR3 protein. Here the V and J calls rest on TCRdb's processing, not on the authors' analysis. The sample comprises tens of thousands of distinct CDR3 sequences, about 9.6% of which are singletons, and about 14% rests with the top ten. V was trimmed by 0 bases and J by 0 bases, leaving 12 bases between them. CDR1 is SGHVS and CDR2 is FNYEAQ in the germline V gene. The CDR3 is made up of 18 amino acids.

Specimen: whole blood, collected in connection with sensitization to the hapten diphenylcyclopropenone (DPC). This chain links TRBV7-6 with TRBJ1-6; D is perhaps TRBD1 (6 bases). The clonotype was recovered from a woman between 35 and 50 years old with alopecia areata. Some clones in this sample may be carry-over from other donors' samples. The CDR3 spells CASSLATGDVSYNSPLHF. The CDR3 coding sequence is TGTGCCAGCAGCTTAGCGACAGGAGATGTCTCCTATAATTCACCCCTCCACTTT. The whole variable domain, remainder taken from reference TRBV7-6 and TRBJ1-6, is GAGVSQSPRYKVTKRGQDVALRCDPISGHVSLYWYRQALGQGPEFLTYFNYEAQQDKSGLPNDRFSAERPEGSISTLTIQRTEQRDSAMYRCASSLATGDVSYNSPLHFGNGTRLTVT.